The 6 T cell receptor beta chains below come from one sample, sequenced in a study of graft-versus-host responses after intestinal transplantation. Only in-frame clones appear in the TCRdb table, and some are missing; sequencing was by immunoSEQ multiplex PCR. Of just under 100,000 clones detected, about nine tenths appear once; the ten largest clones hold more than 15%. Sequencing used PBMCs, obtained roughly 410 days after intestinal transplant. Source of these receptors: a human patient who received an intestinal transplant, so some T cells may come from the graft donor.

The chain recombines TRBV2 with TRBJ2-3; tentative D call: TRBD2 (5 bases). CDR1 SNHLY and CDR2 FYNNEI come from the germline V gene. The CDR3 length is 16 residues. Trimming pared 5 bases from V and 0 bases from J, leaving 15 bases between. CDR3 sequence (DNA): TGTGCCAGCAGTCCTTTGGGCGGGCTTAGCACAGATACGCAGTATTTT. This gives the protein CASSPLGGLSTDTQYF.

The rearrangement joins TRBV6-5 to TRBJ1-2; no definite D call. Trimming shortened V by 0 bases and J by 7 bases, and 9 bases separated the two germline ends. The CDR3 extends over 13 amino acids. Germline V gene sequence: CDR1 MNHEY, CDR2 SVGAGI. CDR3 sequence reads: CASSYSGWSGYTF. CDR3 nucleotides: TGTGCCAGCAGTTACTCGGGCTGGAGTGGCTACACCTTC.

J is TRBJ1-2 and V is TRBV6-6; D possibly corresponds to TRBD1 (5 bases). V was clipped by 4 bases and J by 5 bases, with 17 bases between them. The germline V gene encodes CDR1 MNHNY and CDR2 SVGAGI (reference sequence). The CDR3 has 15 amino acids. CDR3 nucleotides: TGTGCCAGCAGTTCCCCGGGGCCGGCTGGGTATGGCTACACCTTC. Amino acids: CASSSPGPAGYGYTF.

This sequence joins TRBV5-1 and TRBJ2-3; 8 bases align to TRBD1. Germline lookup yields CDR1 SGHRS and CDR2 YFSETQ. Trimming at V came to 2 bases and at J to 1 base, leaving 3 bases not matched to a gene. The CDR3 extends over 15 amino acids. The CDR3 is CASSFNRGGTDTQYF. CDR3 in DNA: TGCGCCAGCAGCTTCAACAGGGGGGGCACAGATACGCAGTATTTT.

Here the CDR3 DNA reads TGTGCCAGCAGGGTGGGACAGCGTCCCTACGAGCAGTACTTC. This encodes CASRVGQRPYEQYF. The V and J genes are TRBV27 and TRBJ2-7; 7 nucleotides agree with TRBD1. The V and J ends lost 6 bases and 2 bases, in that order; junction bases with no gene match: 7. CDR1 is MNHEY and CDR2 is SMNVEV in the germline V gene (reference sequence). The CDR3 contains 14 residues.

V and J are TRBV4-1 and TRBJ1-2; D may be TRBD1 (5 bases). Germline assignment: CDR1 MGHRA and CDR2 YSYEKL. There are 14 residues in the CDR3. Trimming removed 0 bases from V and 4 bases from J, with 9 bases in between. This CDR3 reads CASSQDRGPYGYTF. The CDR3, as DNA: TGCGCCAGCAGCCAAGACCGGGGACCCTATGGCTACACCTTC.